Listed below are T cell receptor beta chains from one sample, sequenced in a study of T cells in Graves' hyperthyroidism and ophthalmopathy. Via MiXCR, TCRdb re-called the multiplex PCR reads, giving one row per CDR3 protein. The repertoire holds about 460,000 distinct CDR3 sequences, with about 20% as singletons. The sequenced material came from blood. Receptors were obtained from a woman aged 70-85 years with Graves' ophthalmopathy. The conserved cysteine and the conserved F or W are not part of the CDR3 here. Fields, in order: D gene, V gene, clone size, J gene, CDR3 length, CDR3 protein. The D gene is left open where the match is weak. Size is omitted from some rows. Given values are once, few, many or a class for expanded clones.

d_gene: TRBD2
v_gene: TRBV6-1
abundance: .
j_gene: TRBJ2-4
len: 16
CDR3aa: ATQGLAGGTLAKNIQY

d_gene: .
v_gene: TRBV6-1
abundance: .
j_gene: TRBJ1-5
len: 14
CDR3aa: ASRDRALGNNQPQH

d_gene: .
v_gene: TRBV30
abundance: .
j_gene: TRBJ2-3
len: 12
CDR3aa: AWRLWGVGDTQY

d_gene: .
v_gene: TRBV9
abundance: .
j_gene: TRBJ2-2
len: 12
CDR3aa: ASSPQEATGELF

d_gene: TRBD2
v_gene: TRBV20-1
abundance: few
j_gene: TRBJ2-1
len: 13
CDR3aa: SATLGTSGYNEQF

d_gene: .
v_gene: TRBV11-2
abundance: few
j_gene: TRBJ2-7
len: 11
CDR3aa: ASSFATDFEQY

d_gene: .
v_gene: TRBV7-2
abundance: many
j_gene: TRBJ1-2
len: 13
CDR3aa: ASSLDSRLNYGYT

d_gene: .
v_gene: TRBV5-6
abundance: .
j_gene: TRBJ1-2
len: 12
CDR3aa: ASSSHGTHYGYT

d_gene: .
v_gene: TRBV30
abundance: .
j_gene: TRBJ1-1
len: 10
CDR3aa: ALGRPNTEAF

d_gene: TRBD1
v_gene: TRBV10-2
abundance: .
j_gene: TRBJ1-2
len: 11
CDR3aa: ASSLNRGHGYT

d_gene: TRBD1
v_gene: TRBV10-3
abundance: .
j_gene: TRBJ2-7
len: 11
CDR3aa: AISDSTGVEQY

d_gene: TRBD1
v_gene: TRBV7-3
abundance: many
j_gene: TRBJ2-1
len: 12
CDR3aa: ASSLSGTGDEQF

d_gene: .
v_gene: TRBV6-1
abundance: few
j_gene: TRBJ2-3
len: 13
CDR3aa: ASSRAATSTDTQY

d_gene: TRBD2
v_gene: TRBV3-1
abundance: .
j_gene: TRBJ2-1
len: 13
CDR3aa: ASSRGRASYNEQF

d_gene: .
v_gene: TRBV12-3/TRBV12-4
abundance: few
j_gene: TRBJ2-1
len: 10
CDR3aa: ASSSAGTPQF

d_gene: .
v_gene: TRBV6-2/TRBV6-3
abundance: .
j_gene: TRBJ2-2
len: 10
CDR3aa: ALKTGDGELF

d_gene: .
v_gene: TRBV28
abundance: many
j_gene: TRBJ1-3
len: 13
CDR3aa: ASSNDRIGGNTIY

d_gene: .
v_gene: TRBV30
abundance: .
j_gene: TRBJ2-7
len: 13
CDR3aa: AWSLGLPGHNEQY

d_gene: .
v_gene: TRBV6-1
abundance: .
j_gene: TRBJ1-3
len: 15
CDR3aa: ASSEALWGTPGNTIY

d_gene: TRBD1
v_gene: TRBV6-2/TRBV6-3
abundance: many
j_gene: TRBJ1-5
len: 12
CDR3aa: ASVRTGRNQPQH

d_gene: TRBD2
v_gene: TRBV24-1
abundance: .
j_gene: TRBJ2-3
len: 15
CDR3aa: ATSDSGLAGGGDTQY

d_gene: .
v_gene: TRBV3-1
abundance: few
j_gene: TRBJ1-4
len: 12
CDR3aa: ASSDNMGAAKLF

d_gene: TRBD1
v_gene: TRBV20-1
abundance: few
j_gene: TRBJ1-2
len: 9
CDR3aa: SATGNYGYT

d_gene: .
v_gene: TRBV27
abundance: .
j_gene: TRBJ1-2
len: 12
CDR3aa: ASSFFEGTQGYT

d_gene: .
v_gene: TRBV12-5
abundance: few
j_gene: TRBJ2-6
len: 13
CDR3aa: ASGFSGSGANVLT

d_gene: .
v_gene: TRBV28
abundance: few
j_gene: TRBJ1-4
len: 13
CDR3aa: ASSPNQGHREKLF

d_gene: .
v_gene: TRBV30
abundance: .
j_gene: TRBJ2-7
len: 13
CDR3aa: AWSLAPGGAYEQY

d_gene: .
v_gene: TRBV15
abundance: .
j_gene: TRBJ2-7
len: 11
CDR3aa: ATSRAKGGEQY

d_gene: .
v_gene: TRBV7-9
abundance: few
j_gene: TRBJ2-1
len: 12
CDR3aa: ASIKVESYNEQF

d_gene: TRBD1
v_gene: TRBV28
abundance: .
j_gene: TRBJ2-7
len: 12
CDR3aa: AGRKGQISYEQY

d_gene: .
v_gene: TRBV6-2/TRBV6-3
abundance: many
j_gene: TRBJ2-2
len: 14
CDR3aa: ASSYSSGRATGELF

d_gene: TRBD1
v_gene: TRBV7-3
abundance: many
j_gene: TRBJ1-1
len: 13
CDR3aa: ASSLTGTANTEAF

d_gene: TRBD1
v_gene: TRBV19
abundance: .
j_gene: TRBJ2-7
len: 15
CDR3aa: ASSPSLGQGATYEQY

d_gene: TRBD1
v_gene: TRBV3-1
abundance: few
j_gene: TRBJ2-7
len: 12
CDR3aa: ASSLWDREGEQY

d_gene: TRBD2
v_gene: TRBV6-9
abundance: .
j_gene: TRBJ2-7
len: 13
CDR3aa: ASSYSGSRKYEQY

d_gene: .
v_gene: TRBV5-1
abundance: once
j_gene: TRBJ2-5
len: 11
CDR3aa: ASSLGREPTQY

d_gene: .
v_gene: TRBV29-1
abundance: few
j_gene: TRBJ2-1
len: 11
CDR3aa: SVASRTDNEQF

d_gene: .
v_gene: TRBV7-2
abundance: many
j_gene: TRBJ2-1
len: 14
CDR3aa: ASSLNSVPSYNEQF

d_gene: TRBD2
v_gene: TRBV3-1
abundance: few
j_gene: TRBJ2-5
len: 14
CDR3aa: ASSQGTSGSSKTQY

d_gene: TRBD1
v_gene: TRBV30
abundance: few
j_gene: TRBJ1-1
len: 12
CDR3aa: ACCGRGSNTEAF

d_gene: TRBD2
v_gene: TRBV3-1
abundance: few
j_gene: TRBJ2-5
len: 14
CDR3aa: ASSPISGRAVETQY

d_gene: .
v_gene: TRBV6-1
abundance: many
j_gene: TRBJ1-1
len: 11
CDR3aa: ASSEMRDTEAF

d_gene: .
v_gene: TRBV12-3/TRBV12-4
abundance: many
j_gene: TRBJ1-2
len: 12
CDR3aa: ASSLGSANYGYT

d_gene: TRBD1
v_gene: TRBV18
abundance: .
j_gene: TRBJ1-5
len: 14
CDR3aa: ASSPTTSGQGQPQH

d_gene: TRBD2
v_gene: TRBV7-8
abundance: few
j_gene: TRBJ2-7
len: 13
CDR3aa: ASSWTSGSAYEQY

d_gene: .
v_gene: TRBV28
abundance: .
j_gene: TRBJ1-5
len: 12
CDR3aa: ASSFPGYNQPQH